The 17 T cell receptor beta chains reported below all come from one sample, sequenced in a study of T cell responses to AZD1222 COVID-19 vaccine. TCRdb's copy holds only in-frame clones and misses some; the assay was immunoSEQ multiplex PCR. The table has approximately 84,000 clones, approximately 85% seen once. Sequencing was performed on peripheral blood, taken 28 days after the second AZD1222 dose. The receptor set was obtained from an adult who received the AZD1222 COVID-19 vaccine.

V and J are TRBV27 and TRBJ2-7; 7 bases are a match to TRBD1. Germline CDR1 MNHEY, CDR2 SMNVEV (reference sequence). The CDR3 has 18 amino acids. The ends lost 6 bases at V and 7 bases at J; junction bases unmatched: 24. In DNA form, the CDR3 reads TGTGCCAGCAGCCCAAGGACAGGAGCCTTGTATAGATATTCGGAGCAGTACTTC. Protein product: CASSPRTGALYRYSEQYF.

This CDR3 is CASSTANYGYTF. CDR3 in DNA: TGTGCCAGCAGTACAGCTAACTATGGCTACACCTTC. The rearrangement uses TRBV28 and TRBJ1-2; D gene uncertain. Trimming took 5 bases from V and 0 from J, leaving 4 bases between them. CDR3 length: 12 residues. Looked up from germline, CDR1 is MDHEN and CDR2 is SYDVKM.

This chain links TRBV11-3 with TRBJ2-3; D perhaps matches TRBD2 (5 bases). This CDR3 comprises 16 residues. V lost 1 base and J 0 bases, leaving 11 bases between the germline ends. Germline CDR1 and CDR2: SGHNT and YENEEA. The CDR3 sequence is CASSLGTQTSTDTQYF. The CDR3 region has the DNA TGTGCCAGCAGCTTAGGGACTCAAACTAGCACAGATACGCAGTATTTT.

This rearrangement joins TRBV3-1 (or the pseudogene TRBV3-2) to TRBJ2-7; D possibly corresponds to TRBD1 (6 bases). The germline V gene encodes CDR1 LGHDT and CDR2 YNNKEL (reference sequence). The CDR3 has 14 amino acids. Trimming took off 6 bases at V and 2 bases at J, with 14 bases between the two ends. The CDR3 coding sequence is TGTGCCAGCAGTCCCGACAGGCGAGCCTACGAGCAGTACTTC. Amino acids: CASSPDRRAYEQYF.

This chain links TRBV5-1 with TRBJ2-4; TRBD2 matches at 7 bases. The V gene end was trimmed by 0 bases and the J gene end by 0 bases; junction bases not matched to a gene: 9. Germline loops: CDR1 SGHRS, CDR2 YFSETQ. The CDR3 is 18 amino acids. The CDR3 coding sequence is TGCGCCAGCAGCTTGGCCACCGCGGGGAGGGAAGCCAAAAACATTCAGTACTTC. Protein sequence: CASSLATAGREAKNIQYF.

The chain joins TRBV5-5 to TRBJ1-2, with D hard to call. Between the trimmed V and J ends, which lost 4 bases and 3 bases, there was a span of 13 bases. The CDR3 spans 14 residues. CDR1 and CDR2 (germline): SGHKS, YYEKEE (reference sequence). Here the CDR3 DNA reads TGTGCCAGCAGCGCTGGACTCCGGGACTATGGCTACACCTTC. Translation gives CASSAGLRDYGYTF.

This chain joins TRBV7-9 and TRBJ2-7; D is perhaps TRBD2 (6 bases). This CDR3 has 17 amino acids. CDR1 SEHNR and CDR2 FQNEAQ come from the germline V gene (reference sequence). V was cut by 3 bases and J by 1 base, with 19 bases left in between. This chain's CDR3 is CASSLSVGGDISYEQYF. CDR3 nucleotide sequence: TGTGCCAGCAGCTTGTCGGTCGGGGGAGACATATCCTACGAGCAGTACTTC. The whole variable domain, filled in from reference TRBV7-9 and TRBJ2-7, reads DTGVSQNPRHKITKRGQNVTFRCDPISEHNRLYWYRQTLGQGPEFLTYFQNEAQLEKSRLLSDRFSAERPKGSFSTLEIQRTEQGDSAMYLCASSLSVGGDISYEQYFGPGTRLTVT.

The chain carries TRBV28 and TRBJ1-3; 7 bases are a match to TRBD1. Germline values: CDR1 MDHEN, CDR2 SYDVKM. This CDR3 has 15 residues. V dropped 6 bases and J dropped 3; count of bases not matched to a gene: 8. CDR3 nucleotides: TGTGCCAGCAGGGGTAGACAGGGTATTGGAAACACCATATATTTT. Translated, it gives CASRGRQGIGNTIYF.

V and J are TRBV7-6 and TRBJ2-7, with TRBD1 identical over 9 bases. Germline V gene sequence: CDR1 SGHVS, CDR2 FNYEAQ. The ends lost 1 base at V and 6 bases at J; junction bases unmatched: 10. This CDR3 contains 16 residues. CDR3 in amino acids: CASSLDLRQGGTEQYF. The CDR3, as DNA: TGTGCCAGCAGCTTAGATTTGAGACAGGGGGGCACCGAGCAGTACTTC.

The chain recombines TRBV2 with TRBJ1-2; TRBD1 aligns across 7 bases. J gave up 1 base and V 8 bases, and 1 base lay outside the gene matches. This CDR3 comprises 12 residues. Looked up from germline, CDR1 is SNHLY and CDR2 is FYNNEI. CDR3 DNA sequence: TGTGCCAGCGGGGACAGTAACTATGGCTACACCTTC. Its protein is CASGDSNYGYTF.

This chain uses TRBV2 with TRBJ2-3; the D gene is possibly TRBD1 (5 bases). The CDR3 runs to 15 residues. Trimming left V 6 bases short and J 6 bases short, with 19 bases between. Germline CDR1 and CDR2: SNHLY and FYNNEI. The CDR3 sequence: CASSKGPGREDTQYF. In DNA, the CDR3 is TGTGCCAGCAGCAAAGGGCCAGGGCGAGAGGATACGCAGTATTTT.

This clone was seen once. The CDR3 bases are TGCGCCAGCAGAAGGACAGCCGAAGGCGGCTACACCTTC. It yields the protein CASRRTAEGGYTF. The rearrangement links TRBV5-1 to TRBJ1-2; a possible D gene is TRBD1 (6 bases). The CDR3 has 13 amino acids. V was cut by 5 bases and J by 8 bases, with 16 bases left in between. Per the germline V gene, CDR1 is SGHRS and CDR2 is YFSETQ. The complete variable domain, with remaining parts taken from reference TRBV5-1 and TRBJ1-2, reads KAGVTQTPRYLIKTRGQQVTLSCSPISGHRSVSWYQQTPGQGLQFLFEYFSETQRNKGNFPGRFSGRQFSNSRSEMNVSTLELGDSALYLCASRRTAEGGYTFGSGTRLTVV.

The chain carries TRBV28 and TRBJ1-4; a weak D match, TRBD1 (6 bases). The V end lost 2 bases, the J end lost 4 bases, and 14 bases lay between the germline ends. The CDR3 contains 16 residues. Germline-derived CDR1 and CDR2 are MDHEN and SYDVKM. The CDR3 DNA sequence: TGTGCCAGCAGTTTAACAGGGTCGGGAGGTAATGAAAAACTGTTTTTT. Protein: CASSLTGSGGNEKLFF.

The chain links TRBV14 to TRBJ2-1, with 9 bases matching TRBD1. Germline values: CDR1 SGHDN, CDR2 FVKESK. The CDR3 has 15 residues. Trimming cost V 3 bases and J 4 bases; bases outside gene matches: 4. CDR3 amino acids: CASSHPGTGYNEQFF. CDR3 nucleotide sequence: TGTGCCAGCAGCCATCCCGGGACAGGGTACAATGAGCAGTTCTTC.

V usage is TRBV12-5 and J usage is TRBJ1-1; tentative D call: TRBD1 (6 bases). Trimming stripped 3 bases from V and 1 base from J, with 24 bases between. The CDR3 has 19 residues. Germline assignment: CDR1 LGHNT and CDR2 FRNRAP. Here the CDR3 reads CASGLDYPGHHPGNTEAFF. Written as DNA, the CDR3 is TGTGCTAGTGGTTTAGATTACCCGGGACACCACCCGGGGAACACTGAAGCTTTCTTT.

This clone was found a few times. Here the CDR3 DNA reads TGTGCCAGCGGGTTTTCGGGAAGAGACTCACCCCTCCACTTT. Translating it yields CASGFSGRDSPLHF. This rearrangement joins TRBV6-5 to TRBJ1-6; D not resolved. CDR1 MNHEY and CDR2 SVGAGI come from the germline V gene. There are 14 residues in the CDR3. V was clipped by 8 bases and J by 10 bases, with 18 bases between them.

The J gene is TRBJ2-2, the V gene TRBV4-1; 7 nucleotides align to TRBD1. This CDR3 region has 17 residues. Trimming removed 4 bases from V and 6 bases from J; junction bases left unmatched: 14. CDR1 MGHRA and CDR2 YSYEKL come from the germline V gene. The CDR3 sequence: CASSPMGRQGRSGELFF. The CDR3 DNA reads TGCGCCAGCAGCCCTATGGGCCGACAGGGTCGATCCGGGGAGCTGTTTTTT.